This record covers a single T cell receptor (beta chain). The antigen remains unidentified. CDR3 length: 13 residues. Germline V CDR1 and CDR2: DFQATT, SNEGSKA (reference sequence). TCRdb processed the 5' RACE reads again and assigns one entry to each CDR3 protein, with no DNA. In all, the sample yields under 600,000 distinct CDR3 sequences. The data were obtained in a study of T cells expressing NK-cell markers. Findings and caveats of the study: Where a handful of donors were concerned, these clonotypes also led the CD3+CD56-NKG2C+ fraction. It remained uncertain whether the expanded NKG2C+ T cell clones were specific for HCMV antigens.

Sequencing was done on a sample of blood T cells: a sorted CD56 or NKG2C T cell subset, CD4+ or CD8+ T cells, or bulk PBMC T cells (not recorded which). The clonotype was recovered from a woman in her 50s in good health. The chain uses TRBV20-1 and TRBJ2-5; with no DNA, the TCRdb D assignment of TRBD1 cannot be verified. CDR3 loop: CSARDPPLETQYF.